The TCR beta chain under discussion was sequenced for a study of CD8+CD57+ T cells in acquired aplastic anemia. Across the whole study: Sorted CD4+ plus CD8+ cells gave DNA averaging 3.2 ug. Study-wide findings and caveats: Between patients and controls, CD8+ Simpson's diversity did not vary significantly. Patients and controls had in common 25 to 35 CD8+ CDR3 sequences.

As to this clonotype: Its antigen is undetermined.

TCR beta VDJ and CDR3 profiles were obtained from a genomic DNA template. MiXCR was run by TCRdb on the reads, yielding one entry per CDR3 protein. The data show roughly 300,000 distinct CDR3 sequences, 55% to 65% seen once. Sequencing input: sorted CD4+, CD8+, or CD8+CD57+ T cells (not recorded which) from PBMCs. The sequence was obtained from a human donor with severe aplastic anemia or a healthy control (not recorded which).

CDR3 in amino acids: CASSHTPAGGRETQYF. The CDR3 DNA reads TGCGCCAGCAGCCACACTCCAGCGGGGGGGCGTGAGACCCAGTACTTC. The chain has TRBV4-1 and TRBJ2-5; TRBD2 matches at 10 bases. Germline-derived CDR1 and CDR2 are MGHRA and YSYEKL. This CDR3 is 16 amino acids long. The junction had 9 bases not matched to a gene; V was cut back by 3 bases and J by 5 bases.